Only one count was recorded for the clone carrying this T cell receptor beta chain. The antigen is undetermined. The source of the sample is a study of T cells in localized non-small cell lung cancer. Produced via immunoSEQ multiplex PCR; TCRdb's table is partial and in-frame only. The table shows roughly 39,000 clones, with more than 75% occurring only once. Findings and limits, study-wide: Uninvolved adjacent lung had the highest recorded T cell clonality, with tumor below it. There were a median around 59 of the top 100 tumor clones appearing in adjacent lung. Overall survival was longer when the density of T cells in the blood was higher.

With 8 bases removed from V and 2 bases from J, the gap between germline ends came to 16 bases. There are 14 residues in the CDR3. CDR1 and CDR2 from the germline V gene are SNHLY and FYNNEI. This receptor was identified in a woman aged 40-70 years with stage II squamous cell lung carcinoma. The rearrangement links TRBV2 to TRBJ2-7; D uncertain. The material was PBMCs, obtained before any cancer treatment. CDR3 DNA sequence: TGTGCCAGCGTGGGGTCGGTTGATCCCTACGAGCAGTACTTC. Translation gives CASVGSVDPYEQYF. The complete variable domain, with remaining parts taken from reference TRBV2 and TRBJ2-7, reads EPEVTQTPSHQVTQMGQEVILRCVPISNHLYFYWYRQILGQKVEFLVSFYNNEISEKSEIFDDQFSVERPDGSNFTLKIRSTKLEDSAMYFCASVGSVDPYEQYFGPGTRLTVT.